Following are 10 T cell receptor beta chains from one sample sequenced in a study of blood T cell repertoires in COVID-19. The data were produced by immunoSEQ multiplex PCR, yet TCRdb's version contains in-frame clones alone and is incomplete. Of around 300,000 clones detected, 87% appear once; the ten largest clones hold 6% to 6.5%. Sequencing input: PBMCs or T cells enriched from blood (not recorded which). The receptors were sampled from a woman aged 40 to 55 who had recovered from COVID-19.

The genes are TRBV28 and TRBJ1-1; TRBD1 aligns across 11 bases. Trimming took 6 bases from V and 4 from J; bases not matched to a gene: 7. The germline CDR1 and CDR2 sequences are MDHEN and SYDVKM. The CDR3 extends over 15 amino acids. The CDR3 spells CASRRTGGAGTEAFF. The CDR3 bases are TGTGCCAGCAGGAGGACAGGGGGCGCGGGCACTGAAGCTTTCTTT.

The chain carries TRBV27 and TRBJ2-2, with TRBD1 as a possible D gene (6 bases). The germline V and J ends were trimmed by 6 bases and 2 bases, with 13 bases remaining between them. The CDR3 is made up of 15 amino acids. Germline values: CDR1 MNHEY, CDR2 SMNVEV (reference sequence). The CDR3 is CASRAGTPNTGELFF. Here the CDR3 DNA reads TGTGCCAGCAGAGCCGGGACACCTAACACCGGGGAGCTGTTTTTT.

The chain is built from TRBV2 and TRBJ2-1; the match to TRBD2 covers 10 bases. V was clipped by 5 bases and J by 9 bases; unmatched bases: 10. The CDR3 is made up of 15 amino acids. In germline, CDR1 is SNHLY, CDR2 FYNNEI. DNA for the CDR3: TGTGCCAGCAGTAAGGCCCCTAGCGGGAGCGGTGAGCAGTTCTTC. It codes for CASSKAPSGSGEQFF.

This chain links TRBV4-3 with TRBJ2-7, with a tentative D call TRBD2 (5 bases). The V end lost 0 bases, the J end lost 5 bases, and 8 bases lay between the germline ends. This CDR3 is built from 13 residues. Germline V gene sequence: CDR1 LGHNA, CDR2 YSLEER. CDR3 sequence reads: CASSQDRENEQYF. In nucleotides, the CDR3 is TGCGCCAGCAGCCAAGATAGGGAGAACGAGCAGTACTTC.

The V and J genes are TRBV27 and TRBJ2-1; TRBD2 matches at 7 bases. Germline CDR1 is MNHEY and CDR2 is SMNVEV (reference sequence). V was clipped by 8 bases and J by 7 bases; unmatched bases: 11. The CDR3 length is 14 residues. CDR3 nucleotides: TGTGCCAGCGCCGCACTAGCGACGCGGAATGAGCAGTTCTTC. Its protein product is CASAALATRNEQFF.

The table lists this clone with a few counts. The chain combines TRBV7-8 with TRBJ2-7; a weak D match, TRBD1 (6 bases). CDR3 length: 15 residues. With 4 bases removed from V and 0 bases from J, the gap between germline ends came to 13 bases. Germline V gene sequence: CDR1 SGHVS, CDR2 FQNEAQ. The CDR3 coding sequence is TGTGCCAGCAGCTCAAGACAGGCAAGCTCCTACGAGCAGTACTTC. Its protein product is CASSSRQASSYEQYF.

DNA of the CDR3: TGTGCCAGCACCGCCCGACAGTACTCCGGGGAGCTGTTTTTT. Translated, it gives CASTARQYSGELFF. The rearrangement joins TRBV2 to TRBJ2-2, with D possibly TRBD1 on 5 matching bases. V dropped 7 bases and J dropped 6 bases, with 15 bases sitting between them. CDR1 is SNHLY, CDR2 FYNNEI, per germline. The CDR3 sequence is 14 residues long.

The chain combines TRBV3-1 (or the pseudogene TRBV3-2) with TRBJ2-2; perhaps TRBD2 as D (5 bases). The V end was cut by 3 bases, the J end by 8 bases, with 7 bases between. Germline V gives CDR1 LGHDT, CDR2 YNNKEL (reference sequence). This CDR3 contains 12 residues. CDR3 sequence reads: CASSQGSGELFF. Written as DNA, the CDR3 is TGTGCCAGCAGCCAGGGGAGTGGGGAGCTGTTTTTT.

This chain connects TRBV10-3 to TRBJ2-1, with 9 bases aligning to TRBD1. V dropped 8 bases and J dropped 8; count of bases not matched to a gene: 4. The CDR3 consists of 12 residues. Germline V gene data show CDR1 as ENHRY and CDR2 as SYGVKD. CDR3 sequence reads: CAIRQGGDEQFF. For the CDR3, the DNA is TGTGCCATCCGACAGGGGGGTGATGAGCAGTTCTTC.

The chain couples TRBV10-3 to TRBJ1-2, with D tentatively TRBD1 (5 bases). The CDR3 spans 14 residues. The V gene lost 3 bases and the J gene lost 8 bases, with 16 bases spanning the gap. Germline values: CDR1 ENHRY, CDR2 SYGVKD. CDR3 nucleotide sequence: TGTGCCATCAGTGACCCAACAGGCTGGAGCGGCTACACCTTC. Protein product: CAISDPTGWSGYTF.